These 29 T cell receptor beta chains share one sample of origin, sequenced in a study of shared T cell receptors in the human thymus. Produced via immunoSEQ multiplex PCR; TCRdb's table is partial and in-frame only. The sample records 700,000 or so clones, roughly 88% being singletons. The same data also went into a second study, on human thymus T cells.

The specimen sequenced was thymocytes. These TCRs come from a girl in the first two years of life with a congenital heart defect.

The V and J genes are TRBV19 and TRBJ1-6, with TRBD1 matching over 9 bases. J gave up 7 bases and V 5 bases, and 3 bases lay outside the gene matches. Germline V gives CDR1 LNHDA, CDR2 SQIVND (reference sequence). CDR3 length: 14 amino acids. The CDR3 DNA sequence: TGTGCCAGTAGTCCCGGGACAGGGAATTCACCCCTCCACTTT. It translates to CASSPGTGNSPLHF.

The chain recombines TRBV27 with TRBJ2-3; the match to TRBD2 covers 7 bases. The CDR3 totals 17 residues. The trim removed 5 bases at V and 0 bases at J, leaving 11 bases unmatched. Per the germline V gene, CDR1 is MNHEY and CDR2 is SMNVEV (reference sequence). The CDR3 DNA reads as TGTGCCAGCAGTACTCTAAGGAGCGGGGCTAGCACAGATACGCAGTATTTT. Translation gives CASSTLRSGASTDTQYF.

Only one count was recorded for this clone. The chain has TRBV9 and TRBJ2-2; possibly TRBD1 for D (6 bases). CDR3 size: 13 residues. The germline V and J ends were trimmed by 4 bases and 8 bases, with 12 bases remaining between them. Germline CDR1 reads SGDLS; CDR2 reads YYNGEE. The CDR3 loop reads CASSTSRGGELFF. Written as DNA, the CDR3 is TGTGCCAGCAGCACCAGCAGGGGTGGGGAGCTGTTTTTT.

The V and J genes are TRBV15 and TRBJ1-1, with 7 bases that match TRBD1. J gave up 7 bases and V 6 bases, and 11 bases lay outside the gene matches. The germline V gene encodes CDR1 LNHNV and CDR2 YYDKDF (reference sequence). This CDR3 is built from 14 residues. The CDR3 coding sequence is TGTGCCACCAGACTACAAAAGGGGGCGGATGAAGCTTTCTTT. Translating gives CATRLQKGADEAFF.

This clone came up once. The chain is built from TRBV5-1 and TRBJ1-1; D is unclear. Trimming cost V 5 bases and J 7 bases, with 21 bases left between them. Germline CDR1 reads SGHRS; CDR2 reads YFSETQ. The CDR3 runs to 15 residues. The CDR3 DNA reads as TGCGCCAGCAGTCTGCCCTCCACACGAATAAGTGAAGCTTTCTTT. Its translation is CASSLPSTRISEAFF.

This clone was recorded only once. V usage is TRBV29-1 and J usage is TRBJ2-3, with D possibly being TRBD1 (5 bases). Trimming removed 4 bases at V and 6 bases at J, with 17 bases between. The CDR3 runs 14 residues. Looked up from germline, CDR1 is SQVTM and CDR2 is ANQGSEA. Here the CDR3 DNA reads TGCAGCGTTGTAAGTCTCCAGGACAAGGATACGCAGTATTTT. The encoded protein is CSVVSLQDKDTQYF.

This clone was seen just once. The V and J genes are TRBV30 and TRBJ2-7, with 10 bases aligning to TRBD1. The CDR3 totals 13 residues. The V gene's germline CDR1 is GTSNPN and CDR2 SVGIG (reference sequence). The trim removed 3 bases at V and 6 bases at J, leaving 5 bases unmatched. The CDR3 here is CAWRGTGVCEQYF. The CDR3 region has the DNA TGTGCCTGGAGAGGGACAGGGGTCTGCGAGCAGTACTTC.

This sequence joins TRBV11-2 and TRBJ2-2; D uncertain. The V end lost 4 bases, the J end lost 5 bases, and 14 bases lay between the germline ends. The CDR3 loop spans 15 amino acids. Germline CDR1 is SGHAT and CDR2 is FQNNGV. CDR3 sequence: CASSSDPRNTGELFF. The CDR3 DNA reads TGTGCCAGCAGCTCAGACCCCAGGAATACCGGGGAGCTGTTTTTT. Drawing the rest from reference TRBV11-2 and TRBJ2-2, the complete variable domain is EAGVAQSPRYKIIEKRQSVAFWCNPISGHATLYWYQQILGQGPKLLIQFQNNGVVDDSQLPKDRFSAERLKGVDSTLKIQPAKLEDSAVYLCASSSDPRNTGELFFGEGSRLTVL.

This chain joins TRBV5-6 and TRBJ2-7, with TRBD2 matching 7 bases. Germline V gene sequence: CDR1 SGHDT, CDR2 YYEEEE. Losses at the gene ends were 0 bases for V and 2 bases for J; bases not matched to a gene: 5. This CDR3 is built from 15 residues. CDR3 sequence (DNA): TGTGCCAGCAGCTTGGGCCGGGGGGTCGCCTACGAGCAGTACTTC. Protein product: CASSLGRGVAYEQYF.

V gene TRBV4-1 combines with J gene TRBJ1-2; D remains unclear. CDR1 and CDR2 from the germline V gene are MGHRA and YSYEKL. CDR3 length: 17 amino acids. The V and J ends lost 0 bases and 1 base respectively, with 15 bases between them. The CDR3 here is CASSQDGEDGLNYGYTF. Here the CDR3 DNA reads TGCGCCAGCAGCCAAGATGGGGAGGACGGACTTAACTATGGCTACACCTTC.

Concerning this clone: Distinct nucleotide sequences in the sample also encode this CDR3. The chain couples TRBV10-3 to TRBJ1-2, with 9 bases aligning to TRBD1. This CDR3 is built from 14 residues. Germline V gene sequence: CDR1 ENHRY, CDR2 SYGVKD. V gave up 8 bases and J gave up 6 bases; unmatched junction bases: 10. The CDR3 region is CAIVAKRTGDGYTF. CDR3 coding DNA: TGTGCCATCGTTGCAAAGAGGACAGGGGATGGCTACACCTTC.

The rearrangement uses TRBV28 and TRBJ1-2, with TRBD1 as a possible D gene (5 bases). V was pared by 6 bases and J by 2 bases, with 13 bases between. This CDR3 region has 14 residues. Germline V lookup: CDR1 MDHEN, CDR2 SYDVKM. CDR3 coding DNA: TGTGCCAGCAGGGGGGGGGAGGAGAACTATGGCTACACCTTC. Translation: CASRGGEENYGYTF.

This clone was found once. The chain recombines TRBV5-1 with TRBJ1-2; TRBD1 aligns across 7 bases. There are 16 residues in the CDR3. Trimming removed 1 base from V and 3 bases from J; junction bases left unmatched: 9. Germline V gene data show CDR1 as SGHRS and CDR2 as YFSETQ. In nucleotides, the CDR3 is TGCGCCAGCAGCTTGAGGGGGCCGAGAAAGGACTATGGCTACACCTTC. Translation gives CASSLRGPRKDYGYTF.

The V and J genes are TRBV5-6 and TRBJ2-1; D possibly corresponds to TRBD1 (6 bases). The CDR3 length is 17 residues. Germline CDR1 is SGHDT and CDR2 is YYEEEE. V was trimmed by 0 bases and J by 3 bases, leaving 16 bases between them. The DNA of the CDR3 is TGTGCCAGCAGCTTGGCCTCAGGGGACCGATACTACAATGAGCAGTTCTTC. Encoded protein: CASSLASGDRYYNEQFF.

CDR3 DNA: TGCGCCAGCAGCCCCCACAGGGGAGAAGAGACCCAGTACTTC. This codes for CASSPHRGEETQYF. The J gene is TRBJ2-5, the V gene TRBV4-1; 7 nucleotides line up with TRBD1. CDR3 size: 14 residues. The germline V gene encodes CDR1 MGHRA and CDR2 YSYEKL. V lost 4 bases and J lost 3; bases outside the gene matches: 5.

The J gene is TRBJ2-7, the V gene TRBV7-6; 8 nucleotides align to TRBD1. Germline CDR1 is SGHVS and CDR2 is FNYEAQ. The CDR3 has 15 amino acids. Trimming at V came to 2 bases and at J to 2 bases, leaving 5 bases not matched to a gene. CDR3 nucleotide sequence: TGTGCCAGCAGCTTAAGACCGGACAGGGCCTACGAGCAGTACTTC. The encoded protein is CASSLRPDRAYEQYF. Full variable domain (outside the CDR3, taken from reference TRBV7-6 and TRBJ2-7): GAGVSQSPRYKVTKRGQDVALRCDPISGHVSLYWYRQALGQGPEFLTYFNYEAQQDKSGLPNDRFSAERPEGSISTLTIQRTEQRDSAMYRCASSLRPDRAYEQYFGPGTRLTVT.

This chain's CDR3 is CASSHGLAGHNEQFF. In DNA, the CDR3 is TGTGCCAGCAGCCACGGACTAGCGGGGCACAATGAGCAGTTCTTC. The chain carries TRBV6-1 and TRBJ2-1; TRBD2 agrees at 12 bases. The V gene's germline CDR1 is MNHNS and CDR2 SASEGT. CDR3 length equals 15 residues. Trimming cost V 6 bases and J 5 bases; bases outside gene matches: 5.

The J gene is TRBJ1-2, the V gene TRBV19; D is possibly TRBD1 (5 bases). Germline V gene data show CDR1 as LNHDA and CDR2 as SQIVND (reference sequence). The CDR3 is 15 residues long. Trimming left V 1 base short and J 4 bases short, with 13 bases between. The DNA for the CDR3 is TGTGCCAGTAGTATAGCGGCAGGGCCTGGCTATGGCTACACCTTC. Amino acids: CASSIAAGPGYGYTF.

The chain carries TRBV5-1 and TRBJ2-5; 10 bases are a match to TRBD2. The CDR3 consists of 18 residues. Trimming cost V 4 bases and J 2 bases; bases outside gene matches: 14. Germline CDR1 reads SGHRS; CDR2 reads YFSETQ. The CDR3 DNA is TGCGCCAGCAGCCTTGAGCGGGGGGGCCTTAGATTTCAAGAGACCCAGTACTTC. It encodes CASSLERGGLRFQETQYF.

This chain connects TRBV30 to TRBJ2-7, with unresolved D. Between the trimmed V and J ends, which lost 3 bases and 4 bases, there was a span of 16 bases. The germline V gene encodes CDR1 GTSNPN and CDR2 SVGIG (reference sequence). The CDR3 is made up of 14 amino acids. CDR3: CAWSLIEDIYEQYF. CDR3 in DNA: TGTGCCTGGAGCCTCATTGAGGATATATACGAGCAGTACTTC. The full variable domain, completed using reference TRBV30 and TRBJ2-7, is SQTIHQWPATLVQPVGSPLSLECTVEGTSNPNLYWYRQAAGRGLQLLFYSVGIGQISSEVPQNLSASRPQDRQFILSSKKLLLSDSGFYLCAWSLIEDIYEQYFGPGTRLTVT.

This rearrangement joins TRBV5-1 to TRBJ1-2; weak D call: TRBD1 (6 bases). This CDR3 is built from 15 residues. V was trimmed by 4 bases and J by 4 bases, leaving 17 bases between them. CDR1 is SGHRS and CDR2 is YFSETQ in the germline V gene. CDR3 sequence reads: CASSAEQGLSYGYTF. The DNA of the CDR3 is TGCGCCAGCAGCGCGGAGCAGGGGTTGAGCTATGGCTACACCTTC.

The V gene is TRBV27, the J gene TRBJ2-1; the match to TRBD1 covers 7 bases. CDR1 and CDR2 from the germline V gene are MNHEY and SMNVEV (reference sequence). The junction had 13 bases not matched to a gene; V was cut back by 6 bases and J by 5 bases. The CDR3 length is 16 residues. CDR3 protein: CASSPTPGQDNNEQFF. The DNA of the CDR3 is TGTGCCAGCAGCCCCACCCCCGGACAGGACAACAATGAGCAGTTCTTC.

The chain combines TRBV19 with TRBJ1-2; the D is unclear. The CDR3 length is 14 residues. Per germline, CDR1 LNHDA and CDR2 SQIVND (reference sequence). Trimming took off 2 bases at V and 8 bases at J, with 15 bases between the two ends. For the CDR3, the DNA is TGTGCCAGTAGTATATACCGGACTGCGGGGGGCTACACCTTC. This encodes CASSIYRTAGGYTF.

J is TRBJ2-3 and V is TRBV10-3; 9 bases line up with TRBD2. Trimming took 4 bases from V and 5 from J; bases not matched to a gene: 7. This CDR3 is 15 amino acids long. Germline CDR1 and CDR2: ENHRY and SYGVKD. CDR3 nucleotide sequence: TGTGCCATCAGTGTGGAGGGACTAGCCGTAGATACGCAGTATTTT. This sequence encodes CAISVEGLAVDTQYF.

V usage is TRBV5-1 and J usage is TRBJ2-3; weak D call: TRBD1 (6 bases). Germline V gives CDR1 SGHRS, CDR2 YFSETQ. This CDR3 has 18 residues. Trimming left V 0 bases short and J 0 bases short, with 17 bases between. The CDR3 DNA follows: TGCGCCAGCAGCTTGGACACGATTACAGGGCTCAGCACAGATACGCAGTATTTT. This encodes CASSLDTITGLSTDTQYF. Supplemented by reference TRBV5-1 and TRBJ2-3, the full variable domain reads KAGVTQTPRYLIKTRGQQVTLSCSPISGHRSVSWYQQTPGQGLQFLFEYFSETQRNKGNFPGRFSGRQFSNSRSEMNVSTLELGDSALYLCASSLDTITGLSTDTQYFGPGTRLTVL.

Note on this clone: The sample contains more than one DNA sequence encoding this CDR3. V is TRBV7-9 and J is TRBJ1-1, with TRBD1 identical over 7 bases. With V trimmed by 1 base and J by 1 base, 0 bases remained unmatched. The CDR3 sequence is 14 residues long. Germline V gives CDR1 SEHNR, CDR2 FQNEAQ (reference sequence). The chain's CDR3 is CASSLGQGNTEAFF. The CDR3 DNA sequence: TGTGCCAGCAGCTTAGGACAGGGGAACACTGAAGCTTTCTTT.

The V gene is TRBV7-9, the J gene TRBJ2-1, with D possibly TRBD1 on 6 matching bases. Deletions cut 4 bases from V and 4 bases from J, with 14 bases between. Germline-derived CDR1 and CDR2 are SEHNR and FQNEAQ (reference sequence). The length of the CDR3 is 15 residues. The CDR3 region has the DNA TGTGCCAGCAGCTCTACAGGGTTCCCTTACAATGAGCAGTTCTTC. Translation gives CASSSTGFPYNEQFF.

This clone appeared once. The V call is TRBV27, the J call TRBJ2-3, with 8 bases matching TRBD2. The CDR3 length is 16 residues. With V trimmed by 0 bases and J by 6 bases, 8 bases remained unmatched. Germline assignment: CDR1 MNHEY and CDR2 SMNVEV (reference sequence). Written as DNA, the CDR3 is TGTGCCAGCAGTTTATCGACCGGGGGGGCCATCGATACGCAGTATTTT. It translates to CASSLSTGGAIDTQYF.

This clone was counted between two and nine times. The V gene is TRBV2, the J gene TRBJ1-2; possibly TRBD1 for D (6 bases). With 3 bases removed from V and 7 bases from J, the gap between germline ends came to 12 bases. The CDR3 sequence is 13 residues long. Germline V CDR1 and CDR2: SNHLY, FYNNEI. The CDR3 DNA is TGTGCCAGCAGTGACAGGGGCTTCAGTGGCTACACCTTC. Residues: CASSDRGFSGYTF.